The next 10 T cell receptor beta chains were all read from a single sample in a study of CD8 T cells in Susac syndrome. cDNA came from approximately 0.5 to 1 ug RNA primed by random hexamers. TCRdb called the immunoSEQ multiplex PCR reads again in MiXCR, with one record for every CDR3 protein. Of approximately 100,000 distinct CDR3 sequences listed, approximately 90% are singletons. Sequencing input: CD8+ T cells from PBMCs. Receptor source: a human donor in good health.

The chain employs TRBV7-2 and TRBJ2-6; tentative D call: TRBD2 (6 bases). This CDR3 spans 16 amino acids. Germline V gene sequence: CDR1 SGHTA, CDR2 FQGNSA. V dropped 10 bases and J dropped 2 bases, with 18 bases sitting between them. CDR3 bases: TGTGCCACCCACCGGGGGAATTGGCCTGGGGCCAACGTCCTGACTTTC. Its protein is CATHRGNWPGANVLTF. Based on the CDR3 plus reference TRBV7-2 and TRBJ2-6, the full variable domain is GAGVSQSPSNKVTEKGKDVELRCDPISGHTALYWYRQSLGQGLEFLIYFQGNSAPDKSGLPSDRFSAERTGGSVSTLTIQRTQQEDSAVYLCATHRGNWPGANVLTFGAGSRLTVL.

V is TRBV19 and J is TRBJ1-6; 8 nucleotides match TRBD1. Unmatched junction bases numbered 10, after V lost 8 bases and J lost 10 bases. Germline loops: CDR1 LNHDA, CDR2 SQIVND (reference sequence). The CDR3 runs to 14 residues. The CDR3 DNA reads as TGTGCCAGTTCTACCGCAGGGGGCGGGTCACCCCTCCACTTT. This gives the protein CASSTAGGGSPLHF.

The V and J genes are TRBV7-8 and TRBJ2-1; no firm D call. Germline assignment: CDR1 SGHVS and CDR2 FQNEAQ. The CDR3 runs to 15 residues. Trimming pared 2 bases from V and 2 bases from J, leaving 10 bases between. The CDR3 sequence is CASSLSSFPYNEQFF. In DNA form, the CDR3 reads TGTGCCAGCAGCTTAAGTAGCTTCCCCTACAATGAGCAGTTCTTC.

J is TRBJ2-2 and V is TRBV7-2; D is undetermined. V was trimmed by 6 bases and J by 4 bases, leaving 6 bases between them. The CDR3 runs 12 residues. CDR1 is SGHTA and CDR2 is FQGNSA in the germline V gene. The CDR3 region has the DNA TGTGCCAGCAGTCTCCCCACCGGGGAGCTGTTTTTT. Protein: CASSLPTGELFF. The entire variable domain, with the rest obtained from reference TRBV7-2 and TRBJ2-2, is as follows: GAGVSQSPSNKVTEKGKDVELRCDPISGHTALYWYRQSLGQGLEFLIYFQGNSAPDKSGLPSDRFSAERTGGSVSTLTIQRTQQEDSAVYLCASSLPTGELFFGEGSRLTVL.

The genes are TRBV29-1 and TRBJ1-2; a possible D gene is TRBD1 (5 bases). This CDR3 contains 12 residues. The V end lost 6 bases, the J end lost 0 bases, and 8 bases lay between the germline ends. Germline V gene data show CDR1 as SQVTM and CDR2 as ANQGSEA. The CDR3 DNA follows: TGCAGCGTATCAGGGTCTAACTATGGCTACACCTTC. Protein sequence: CSVSGSNYGYTF.

This rearrangement joins TRBV6-5 to TRBJ1-4; TRBD1 matches 7 bases. Trimming took 5 bases from V and 5 from J; bases not matched to a gene: 5. Germline values: CDR1 MNHEY, CDR2 SVGAGI. CDR3 size: 14 residues. The CDR3, as DNA: TGTGCCAGCAGTCGACGGGACAGAAATGAAAAACTGTTTTTT. Translation gives CASSRRDRNEKLFF.

J is TRBJ2-1 and V is TRBV3-1; maybe TRBD2 (7 bases). The CDR3 spans 20 residues. With 0 bases removed from V and 3 bases from J, the gap between germline ends came to 24 bases. Germline V gene data show CDR1 as LGHDT and CDR2 as YNNKEL (reference sequence). In DNA form, the CDR3 reads TGTGCCAGCAGCCAAGAGGGGTTAAACATAATAGGGGGGGGCTACAATGAGCAGTTCTTC. Encoded protein: CASSQEGLNIIGGGYNEQFF.

The chain is built from TRBV4-3 and TRBJ1-1; TRBD1 agrees at 10 bases. CDR1 is LGHNA, CDR2 YSLEER, per germline. CDR3 length: 16 amino acids. V lost 0 bases, J lost 4 bases, and 5 bases stayed unmatched. CDR3 residues: CASSQDRDRGLTEAFF. In DNA form, the CDR3 reads TGCGCCAGCAGCCAAGATCGGGACAGGGGCCTCACTGAAGCTTTCTTT.

This clonotype appeared once. The chain recombines TRBV29-1 with TRBJ2-7; possibly TRBD2 for D (5 bases). Germline V gene sequence: CDR1 SQVTM, CDR2 ANQGSEA. The CDR3 length is 15 residues. V dropped 3 bases and J dropped 0 bases, with 15 bases sitting between them. This chain's CDR3 is CSVEIGLRSSYEQYF. The CDR3 nucleotides read TGCAGCGTTGAGATCGGACTCCGAAGCTCCTACGAGCAGTACTTC.

This rearrangement joins TRBV30 to TRBJ1-4; no reliable D call. The CDR3 is made up of 10 amino acids. The germline gives CDR1 GTSNPN, CDR2 SVGIG (reference sequence). CDR3 DNA: TGTGCATACAGTGAAGAAAAACTGTTTTTT. Its translation is CAYSEEKLFF.